The 9 T cell receptor beta chains below were found in one sample sequenced in a study of cytomegalovirus exposure and HLA in healthy donors. Profiling relied on immunoSEQ multiplex PCR, and the TCRdb table lists in-frame clones only, not all of them. The repertoire has under 250,000 clones, about 88% of them found once; the top ten carry around 11%. The material sequenced was PBMCs. Source of these receptors: a man aged 18 to 30 in good health and CMV-seropositive.

The chain carries TRBV7-2 and TRBJ2-3, with no clear D. The CDR3 loop spans 15 amino acids. Germline assignment: CDR1 SGHTA and CDR2 FQGNSA. The V end was cut by 6 bases, the J end by 0 bases, with 13 bases between. The CDR3, as DNA: TGTGCCAGCAGACTGGGGTACCTTAGCACAGATACGCAGTATTTT. Its translation: CASRLGYLSTDTQYF. Together with reference TRBV7-2 and TRBJ2-3, the CDR3 gives the full variable domain: GAGVSQSPSNKVTEKGKDVELRCDPISGHTALYWYRQSLGQGLEFLIYFQGNSAPDKSGLPSDRFSAERTGGSVSTLTIQRTQQEDSAVYLCASRLGYLSTDTQYFGPGTRLTVL.

In this sample, this clone turned up a few times. CDR3 amino acids: CASSGGQNQPQHF. In DNA form, the CDR3 reads TGTGCCAGCAGTGGTGGTCAGAATCAGCCCCAGCATTTT. The chain recombines TRBV2 with TRBJ1-5; no definite D call. V lost 4 bases to trimming and J lost 4 bases, with 8 bases between them. Germline lookup yields CDR1 SNHLY and CDR2 FYNNEI. This CDR3 region has 13 residues.

J is TRBJ2-2 and V is TRBV11-2; 8 nucleotides match TRBD1. V lost 4 bases to trimming and J lost 4 bases; unmatched junction nucleotides: 8. The CDR3 length is 16 residues. CDR1 is SGHAT, CDR2 FQNNGV, per germline. CDR3: CASSSRWTGSTGELFF. As DNA, the CDR3 is TGTGCCAGCAGCTCCCGGTGGACAGGGAGCACCGGGGAGCTGTTTTTT.

This clone showed up just once. The chain joins TRBV30 to TRBJ2-5; 8 bases match TRBD2. There are 15 residues in the CDR3. J was trimmed by 5 bases and V by 1 base; bases with no gene match: 9. Germline V gives CDR1 GTSNPN, CDR2 SVGIG (reference sequence). This CDR3 reads CAWSGGLALMETQYF. The CDR3 DNA reads as TGTGCCTGGAGTGGAGGACTAGCATTGATGGAGACCCAGTACTTC.

The chain has TRBV18 and TRBJ1-2; 10 bases match TRBD1. V was pared by 0 bases and J by 4 bases, with 8 bases of the junction left unmatched. This CDR3 comprises 17 residues. The germline CDR1 and CDR2 sequences are KGHSH and LQKENI. The CDR3 DNA sequence: TGTGCCAGCTCACCACCTCCGGGACAGGGGAGGGGCTATGGCTACACCTTC. It is translated as CASSPPPGQGRGYGYTF.

This clone appeared a single time. The chain carries TRBV5-6 and TRBJ1-1; D remains unclear. V was clipped by 4 bases and J by 5 bases, with 15 bases between them. This CDR3 contains 14 residues. CDR1 and CDR2 from the germline V gene are SGHDT and YYEEEE. The CDR3 nucleotides read TGTGCCAGCAGCCTGCGTACGGTACGGACTGAAGCTTTCTTT. It is translated as CASSLRTVRTEAFF.

This rearrangement joins TRBV5-4 to TRBJ2-7; the match to TRBD2 covers 8 bases. The V gene's germline CDR1 is SGHNT and CDR2 YYREEE (reference sequence). With 1 base clipped from V and 1 base from J, the junction kept 4 bases outside the gene matches. The CDR3 extends over 15 amino acids. Written as DNA, the CDR3 is TGTGCCAGCAGCTTGCATAGCGGGAAGTCCTACGAGCAGTACTTC. It codes for CASSLHSGKSYEQYF.

The rearrangement uses TRBV29-1 and TRBJ2-1; 8 positions match TRBD1. V was clipped by 7 bases and J by 2 bases; unmatched bases: 16. Germline V gives CDR1 SQVTM, CDR2 ANQGSEA. The CDR3 has 17 amino acids. CDR3 nucleotides: TGCAGCGCTACGACAGGGGAAGTTTCGGGTCCCTACAATGAGCAGTTCTTC. Protein: CSATTGEVSGPYNEQFF.

This clone was seen just once. As DNA, the CDR3 is TGTGCCAGCAGTAAACCTGGCCCTTACGAGCAGTACTTC. Its translation is CASSKPGPYEQYF. V gene TRBV6-5 combines with J gene TRBJ2-7; no reliable D call. V was shortened by 5 bases and J by 4 bases, with 12 bases between the two germline ends. The CDR3 runs to 13 residues. Germline lookup yields CDR1 MNHEY and CDR2 SVGAGI.